This T cell receptor beta chain is from a study of blood T cells in healthy people across ages (dated by TCRdb to between 2014 and 2016). Notes on the research overall: Template switching captured roughly one uniquely barcoded TCR beta cDNA molecule per two T cells in model experiments. Age-related changes in TCR beta repertoire diversity were measured in the study by deep sequencing normalized with unique cDNA molecular identifiers. Donors were grouped into four age groups: young (average approximately 15 years), middle-aged (39), aged (around 60) and long-lived (just over 80). Two additional independent replicas of 1 million unique cDNA reads from the same blood draw were analyzed for two donors (one aged 18 to 29 and one aged 80 or older).

A distance of 12 bases separates the germline ends of V and J, which lose 3 bases and 1 base respectively. There are 15 amino acids in the CDR3, from cysteine to phenylalanine inclusive. Only the CDR3 DNA is retained, 45 bases long and in frame from the first base. Sequences LGHDT (CDR1) and YNNKEL (CDR2) are obtained from the germline V gene (reference sequence). The method was 5' RACE. The sequencer was an Illumina HiSeq 2500. A second PCR of about 7 to 12 cycles was run with a J-beta primer mix and a sample-barcoded 5' primer. A template-switch 5' adaptor carrying 12 random nucleotides introduced a unique molecular identifier onto each TCR beta cDNA molecule. At least 2.5 million CDR3-containing paired-end reads were obtained from each sample. First-strand cDNA was synthesized from all RNA with the Mint cDNA synthesis kit, primed by a TRBC-specific oligonucleotide. After uracil-DNA glycosylase treatment, a first 18-cycle PCR used universal primers M1SS and BC2_uni_R on all cDNA. The original methods were these. For normalization, 1 million high-quality reads, each with a distinct molecular identifier, were randomly selected from each sample. Instead of being binned into consensus sequences, reads with shared molecular identifiers were discarded. CDR3 identification, clonotype clustering and error correction used MiTCR with a Q25 quality threshold and the strictest error-elimination algorithm. A nonparametric unseen species model with Euler transformation was used to estimate lower-bound total TCR beta diversity. TCRdb itself trimmed the public reads at Q25 with fastp, ran MiXCR and retained productive beta chains. Duplicate CDR3 protein sequences are folded into a single record with the most common DNA and genes. The V and J calls reflect TCRdb's pipeline rather than the authors' work. The sample yields just under 550,000 distinct CDR3 sequences; around 24% were counted once. Together, the top ten hold around 10% of the sample.

This clonotype was seen a few times. This receptor's antigen is unknown. Qualities for individual bases were not recorded, and no much larger clone is one base off. Systemically healthy Caucasian individuals from Russia, approximately 39 in total and aged about 6 to 100 years, were included as donors. Approximately 9.3 milliliters of peripheral blood were drawn from each donor into EDTA-treated Vacutainer tubes. Ficoll-Paque density-gradient centrifugation was used to isolate PBMCs, with at least 6 million obtained per sample. Trizol reagent was used to extract total RNA from the PBMCs, yielding at least 6 micrograms per sample. Naive CD45RAhigh/CD27high T cell percentages were measured by flow cytometry on a PBMC aliquot from every donor. Overall study results and their limits: As age increased, observed TCR beta diversity per million T cells dropped in a roughly linear way, and a significant reduction was already evident by age 40. Since profiling was done on bulk unsorted PBMCs, naive and antigen-experienced compartments could not be conclusively compared. Estimates of total diversity based on one million sequenced T cells were regarded as lower bounds and as underestimates. There was a strong correlation between observed TCR beta diversity and the percentage of naive T cells measured by flow cytometry. Compared with the aged group, the long-lived group had more naive CD4+ T cells, fewer expanded clones and increased TCR diversity, suggesting age selection. Donor CMV infection status was unknown, potentially confounding age-related changes in expanded clonotypes.

These data also featured in a second study, about T cells of mothers and their children. Per that second paper: The donors were nine systemically healthy Caucasian individuals, made up of three mothers and their six children. cDNA synthesis consumed the entire amount of extracted RNA, loaded at approximately 1.6 ug RNA in each 15 ul reaction. In the second PCR, the M1S primer added sample barcodes and 2-4 random nucleotides. Over 8.5 million TCR beta CDR3 reads were obtained for each mother, and some 3 million reads were obtained for each child. Thymic selection shapes the output of TCR recombination in a similar way in related and unrelated pairs, and inherited differences have a minor effect. Normalized repertoire overlap was always found to be slightly, but never significantly, higher in related mother-child pairs than in unrelated mother-child pairs. Persistent microchimeric T cell clones were not detected, at a sensitivity of about 90 clones per million clonotypes. Deep NGS was used in the study to compare the TCR beta repertoires of mothers and children and to look for features that separate related mother-child pairs from unrelated individuals. On average, the children were approximately 11 +/- 4 years old, while the mothers were roughly 36 +/- 4 years old. After adapters were ligated using NEBNext reagents, the libraries underwent 100+100 nt paired-end sequencing on an Illumina HiSeq 2000. To prevent cross-contamination, the mother and child libraries were prepared a month apart and were sequenced in separate runs. Between about 500,000 and 2,100,000 distinct TCR beta clonotypes were identified per donor. Naive TCR beta clonotypes were estimated from low-frequency clonotypes matched to each donor's FACS-determined naive share, without sorting.

The V and J genes are TRBV3-1 and TRBJ1-1; D gene: possibly TRBD1, on 5 matching bases. The source material was blood. The receptor's source is a boy aged 5-17 years in good health. Read as DNA, the sequence is TGTGCCAGCAGCCAGCAGCCTGGGGCGAACACTGAAGCTTTCTTT. Its coded protein is CASSQQPGANTEAFF.